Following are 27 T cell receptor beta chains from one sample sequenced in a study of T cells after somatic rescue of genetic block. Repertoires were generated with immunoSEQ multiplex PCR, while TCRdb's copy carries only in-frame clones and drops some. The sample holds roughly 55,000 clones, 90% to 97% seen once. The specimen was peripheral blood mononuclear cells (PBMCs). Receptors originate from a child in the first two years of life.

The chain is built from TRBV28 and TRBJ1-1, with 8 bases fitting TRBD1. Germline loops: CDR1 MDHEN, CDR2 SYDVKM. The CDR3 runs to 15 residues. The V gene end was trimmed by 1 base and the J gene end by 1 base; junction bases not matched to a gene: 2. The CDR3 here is CASSLFGTGNTEAFF. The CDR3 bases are TGTGCCAGCAGTTTATTCGGGACAGGGAACACTGAAGCTTTCTTT.

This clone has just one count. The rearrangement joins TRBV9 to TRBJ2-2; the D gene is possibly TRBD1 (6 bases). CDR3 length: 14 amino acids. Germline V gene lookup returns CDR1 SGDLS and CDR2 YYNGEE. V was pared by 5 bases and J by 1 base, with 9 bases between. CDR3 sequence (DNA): TGTGCCAGCAGTCTCAGGGGGAACACCGGGGAGCTGTTTTTT. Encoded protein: CASSLRGNTGELFF.

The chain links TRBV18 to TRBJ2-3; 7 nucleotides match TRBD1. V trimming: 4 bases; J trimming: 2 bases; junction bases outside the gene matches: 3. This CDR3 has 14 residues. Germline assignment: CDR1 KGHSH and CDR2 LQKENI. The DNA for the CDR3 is TGTGCCAGCTCACGACAGGGATACACAGATACGCAGTATTTT. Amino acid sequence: CASSRQGYTDTQYF.

The DNA of the CDR3 is TGTGCCAGCAGCAGGGAAGGAGAGACCCAGTACTTC. This codes for CASSREGETQYF. V is TRBV6-6 and J is TRBJ2-5, with TRBD1 as a possible D gene (5 bases). Germline CDR1 MNHNY, CDR2 SVGAGI (reference sequence). V lost 6 bases to trimming and J lost 4 bases, with 9 bases between them. The CDR3 runs 12 residues.

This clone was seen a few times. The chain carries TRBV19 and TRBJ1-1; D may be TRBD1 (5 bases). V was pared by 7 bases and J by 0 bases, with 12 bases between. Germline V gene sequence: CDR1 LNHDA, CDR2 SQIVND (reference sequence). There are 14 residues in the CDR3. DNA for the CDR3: TGTGCCAGTAACTCAGGGAGACTGAACACTGAAGCTTTCTTT. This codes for CASNSGRLNTEAFF.

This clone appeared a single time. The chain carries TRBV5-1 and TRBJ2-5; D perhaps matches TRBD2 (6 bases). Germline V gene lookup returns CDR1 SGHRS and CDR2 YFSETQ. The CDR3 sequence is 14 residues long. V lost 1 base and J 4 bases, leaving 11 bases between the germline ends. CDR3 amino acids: CASSLLGGIETQYF. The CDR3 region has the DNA TGCGCCAGCAGCTTGTTGGGAGGAATAGAGACCCAGTACTTC.

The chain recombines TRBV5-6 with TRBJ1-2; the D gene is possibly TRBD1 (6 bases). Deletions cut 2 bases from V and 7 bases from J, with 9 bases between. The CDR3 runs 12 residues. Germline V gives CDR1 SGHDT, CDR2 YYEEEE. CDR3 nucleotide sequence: TGTGCCAGCAGCTTTCCACAGGGTGGCTACACCTTC. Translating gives CASSFPQGGYTF.

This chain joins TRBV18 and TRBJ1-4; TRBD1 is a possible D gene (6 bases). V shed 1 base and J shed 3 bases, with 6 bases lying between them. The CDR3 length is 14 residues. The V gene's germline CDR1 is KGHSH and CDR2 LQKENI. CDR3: CASSPQGANEKLFF. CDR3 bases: TGTGCCAGCTCACCACAGGGGGCTAATGAAAAACTGTTTTTT.

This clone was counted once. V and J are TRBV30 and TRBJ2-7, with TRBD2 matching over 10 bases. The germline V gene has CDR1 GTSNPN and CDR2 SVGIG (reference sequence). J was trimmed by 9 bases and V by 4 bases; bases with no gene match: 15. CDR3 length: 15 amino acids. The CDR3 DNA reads TGTGCCTGGAAGTTTTCGGCGGGACTAGCGAACGGGCAGTACTTC. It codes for CAWKFSAGLANGQYF.

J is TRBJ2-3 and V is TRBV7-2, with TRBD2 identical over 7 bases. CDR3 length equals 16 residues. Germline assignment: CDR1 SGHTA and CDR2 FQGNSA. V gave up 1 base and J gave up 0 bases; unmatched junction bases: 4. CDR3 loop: CASSLVGRPSTDTQYF. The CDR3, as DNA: TGTGCCAGCAGCTTAGTCGGGAGGCCTAGCACAGATACGCAGTATTTT. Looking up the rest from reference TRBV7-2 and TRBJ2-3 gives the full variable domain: GAGVSQSPSNKVTEKGKDVELRCDPISGHTALYWYRQSLGQGLEFLIYFQGNSAPDKSGLPSDRFSAERTGGSVSTLTIQRTQQEDSAVYLCASSLVGRPSTDTQYFGPGTRLTVL.

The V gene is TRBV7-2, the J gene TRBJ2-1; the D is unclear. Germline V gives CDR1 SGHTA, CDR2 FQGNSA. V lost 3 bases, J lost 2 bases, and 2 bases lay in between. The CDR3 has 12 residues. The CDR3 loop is CASSFTYNEQFF. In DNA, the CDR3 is TGTGCCAGCAGCTTCACCTACAATGAGCAGTTCTTC.

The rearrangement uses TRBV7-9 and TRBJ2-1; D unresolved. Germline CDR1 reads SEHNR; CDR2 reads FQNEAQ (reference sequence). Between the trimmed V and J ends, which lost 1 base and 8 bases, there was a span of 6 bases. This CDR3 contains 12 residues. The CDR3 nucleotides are TGTGCCAGCAGCTTAGATGTCCATGAGCAGTTCTTC. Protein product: CASSLDVHEQFF.

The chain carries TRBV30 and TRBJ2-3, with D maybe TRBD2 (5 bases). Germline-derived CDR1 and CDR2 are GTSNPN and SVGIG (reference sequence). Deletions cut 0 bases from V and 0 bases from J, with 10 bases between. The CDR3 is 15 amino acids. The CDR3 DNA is TGTGCCTGGAGTGTCCTAGCCACTAGCACAGATACGCAGTATTTT. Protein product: CAWSVLATSTDTQYF.

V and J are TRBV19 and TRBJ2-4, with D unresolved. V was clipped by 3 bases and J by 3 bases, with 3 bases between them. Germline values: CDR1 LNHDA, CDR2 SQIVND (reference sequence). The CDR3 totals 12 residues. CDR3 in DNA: TGTGCCAGTAGTATGGACAAAAACATTCAGTACTTC. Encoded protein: CASSMDKNIQYF.

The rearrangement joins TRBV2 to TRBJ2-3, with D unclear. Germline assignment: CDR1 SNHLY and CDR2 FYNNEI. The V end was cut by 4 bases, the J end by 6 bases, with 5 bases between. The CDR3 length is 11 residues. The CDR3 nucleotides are TGTGCCAGCAGTGTAAGGGATACGCAGTATTTT. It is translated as CASSVRDTQYF.

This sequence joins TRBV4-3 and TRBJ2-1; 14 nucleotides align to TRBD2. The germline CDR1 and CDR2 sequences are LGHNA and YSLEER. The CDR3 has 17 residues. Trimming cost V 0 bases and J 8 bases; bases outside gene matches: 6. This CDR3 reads CASSQDSRGLAGDEQFF. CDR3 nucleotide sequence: TGCGCCAGCAGCCAAGATAGCCGGGGACTAGCGGGAGATGAGCAGTTCTTC.

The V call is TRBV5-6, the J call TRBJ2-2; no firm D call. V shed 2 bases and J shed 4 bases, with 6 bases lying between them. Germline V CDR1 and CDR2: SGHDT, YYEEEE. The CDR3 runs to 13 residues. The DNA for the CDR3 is TGTGCCAGCAGCTTTGGTTTCACCGGGGAGCTGTTTTTT. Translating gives CASSFGFTGELFF.

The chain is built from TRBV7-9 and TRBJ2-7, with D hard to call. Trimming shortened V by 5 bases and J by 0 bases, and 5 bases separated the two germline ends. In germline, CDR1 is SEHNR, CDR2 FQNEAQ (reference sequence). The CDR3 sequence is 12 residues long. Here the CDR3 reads CASSRSSYEQYF. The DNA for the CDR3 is TGTGCCAGCAGCCGGAGCTCCTACGAGCAGTACTTC. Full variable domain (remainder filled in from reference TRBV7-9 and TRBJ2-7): DTGVSQNPRHKITKRGQNVTFRCDPISEHNRLYWYRQTLGQGPEFLTYFQNEAQLEKSRLLSDRFSAERPKGSFSTLEIQRTEQGDSAMYLCASSRSSYEQYFGPGTRLTVT.

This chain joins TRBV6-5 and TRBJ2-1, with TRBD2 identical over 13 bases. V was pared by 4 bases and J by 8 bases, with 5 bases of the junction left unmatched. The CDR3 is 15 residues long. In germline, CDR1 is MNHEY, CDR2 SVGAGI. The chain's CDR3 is CASSSGLAGSDEQFF. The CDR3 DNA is TGTGCCAGCAGTTCGGGACTAGCGGGGTCGGATGAGCAGTTCTTC.

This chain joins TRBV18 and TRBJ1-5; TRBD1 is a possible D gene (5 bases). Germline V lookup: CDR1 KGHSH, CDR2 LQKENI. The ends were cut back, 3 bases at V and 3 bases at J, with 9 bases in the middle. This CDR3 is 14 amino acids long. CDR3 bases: TGTGCCAGCTCACCGGGACTGATCAATCAGCCCCAGCATTTT. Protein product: CASSPGLINQPQHF. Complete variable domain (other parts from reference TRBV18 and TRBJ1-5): NAGVMQNPRHLVRRRGQEARLRCSPMKGHSHVYWYRQLPEEGLKFMVYLQKENIIDESGMPKERFSAEFPKEGPSILRIQQVVRGDSAAYFCASSPGLINQPQHFGDGTRLSIL.

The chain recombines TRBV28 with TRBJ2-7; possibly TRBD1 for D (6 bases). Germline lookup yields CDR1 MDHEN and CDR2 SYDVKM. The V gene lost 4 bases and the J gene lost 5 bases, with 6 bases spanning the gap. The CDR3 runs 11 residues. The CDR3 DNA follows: TGTGCCAGCAGTTACAGGGACGAGCAGTACTTC. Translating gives CASSYRDEQYF.

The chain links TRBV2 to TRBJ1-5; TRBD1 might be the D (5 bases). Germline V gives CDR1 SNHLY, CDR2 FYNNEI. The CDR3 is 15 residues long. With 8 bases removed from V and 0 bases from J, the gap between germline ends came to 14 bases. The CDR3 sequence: CASGGGRNSNQPQHF. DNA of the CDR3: TGTGCCAGCGGTGGGGGAAGGAATAGCAATCAGCCCCAGCATTTT.

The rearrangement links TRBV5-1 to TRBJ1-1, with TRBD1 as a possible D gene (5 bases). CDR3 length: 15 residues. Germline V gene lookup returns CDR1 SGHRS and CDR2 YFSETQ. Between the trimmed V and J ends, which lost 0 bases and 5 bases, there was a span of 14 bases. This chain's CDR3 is CASSLGGGARTEAFF. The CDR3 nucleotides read TGCGCCAGCAGCTTGGGAGGAGGGGCAAGGACTGAAGCTTTCTTT.

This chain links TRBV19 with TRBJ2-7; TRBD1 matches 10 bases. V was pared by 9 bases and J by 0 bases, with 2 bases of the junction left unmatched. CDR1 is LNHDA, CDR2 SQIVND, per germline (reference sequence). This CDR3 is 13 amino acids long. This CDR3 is CASRDRGSYEQYF. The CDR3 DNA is TGTGCCAGCCGGGACAGGGGCTCCTACGAGCAGTACTTC.

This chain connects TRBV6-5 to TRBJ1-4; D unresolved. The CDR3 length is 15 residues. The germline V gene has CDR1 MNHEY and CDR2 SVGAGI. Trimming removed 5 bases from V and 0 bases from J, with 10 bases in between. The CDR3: CASSPRGATNEKLFF. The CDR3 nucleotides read TGTGCCAGCAGTCCCCGCGGGGCAACTAATGAAAAACTGTTTTTT.

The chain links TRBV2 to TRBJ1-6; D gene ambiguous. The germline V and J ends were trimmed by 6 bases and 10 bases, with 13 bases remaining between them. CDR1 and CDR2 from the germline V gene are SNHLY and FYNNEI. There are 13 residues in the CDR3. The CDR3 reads CASSGNPDSPLHF. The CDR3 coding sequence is TGTGCCAGCAGCGGTAACCCGGACTCACCCCTCCACTTT.

The DNA for the CDR3 is TGTGCCAGCAGCTTGAGCCCAAGCTCCTACGAGCAGTACTTC. Protein: CASSLSPSSYEQYF. The J gene is TRBJ2-7, the V gene TRBV5-6; D ambiguous. Trimming left V 1 base short and J 0 bases short, with 8 bases between. The CDR3 loop spans 14 amino acids. The germline gives CDR1 SGHDT, CDR2 YYEEEE. Complete variable domain (other parts from reference TRBV5-6 and TRBJ2-7): DAGVTQSPTHLIKTRGQQVTLRCSPKSGHDTVSWYQQALGQGPQFIFQYYEEEERQRGNFPDRFSGHQFPNYSSELNVNALLLGDSALYLCASSLSPSSYEQYFGPGTRLTVT.